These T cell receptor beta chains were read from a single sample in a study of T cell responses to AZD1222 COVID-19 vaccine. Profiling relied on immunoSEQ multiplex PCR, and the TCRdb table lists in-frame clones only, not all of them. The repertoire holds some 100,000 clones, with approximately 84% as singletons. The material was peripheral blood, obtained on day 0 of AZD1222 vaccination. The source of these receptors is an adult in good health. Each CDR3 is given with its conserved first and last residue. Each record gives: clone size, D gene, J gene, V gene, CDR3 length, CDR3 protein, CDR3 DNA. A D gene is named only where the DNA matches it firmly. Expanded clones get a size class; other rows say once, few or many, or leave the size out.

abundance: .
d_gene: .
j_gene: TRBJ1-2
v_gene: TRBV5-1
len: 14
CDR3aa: CASSSLLRNYGYTF
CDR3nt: TGCGCCAGCAGCTCCCTTCTTAGGAACTATGGCTACACCTTC

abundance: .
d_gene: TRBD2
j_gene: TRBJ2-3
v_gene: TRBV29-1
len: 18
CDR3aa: CSVPYLTLAGVRTDTQYF
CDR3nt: TGCAGCGTTCCGTACTTAACACTAGCGGGAGTAAGAACAGATACGCAGTATTTT

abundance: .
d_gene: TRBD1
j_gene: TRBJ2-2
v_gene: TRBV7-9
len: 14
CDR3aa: CASRLGTGVGELFF
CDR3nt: TGTGCCAGCAGACTGGGGACAGGGGTAGGGGAGCTGTTTTTT

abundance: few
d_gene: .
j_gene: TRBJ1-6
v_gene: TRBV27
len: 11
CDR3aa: CASSPDSPLHF
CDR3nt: TGTGCCTCTTCTCCAGATTCACCCCTCCACTTT

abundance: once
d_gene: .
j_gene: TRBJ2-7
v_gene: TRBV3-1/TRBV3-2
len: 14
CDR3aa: CASSQDTTSYEQYF
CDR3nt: TGTGCCAGCAGCCAAGATACGACCTCCTACGAGCAGTACTTC

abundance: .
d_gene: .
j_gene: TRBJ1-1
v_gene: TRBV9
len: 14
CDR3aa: CASSASPLSQGAFF
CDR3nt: TGTGCCAGCAGCGCCAGCCCTTTATCTCAGGGAGCTTTCTTT

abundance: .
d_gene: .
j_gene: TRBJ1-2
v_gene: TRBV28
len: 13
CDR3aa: CASRIQGRYGYTF
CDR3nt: TGTGCCAGCAGGATACAGGGCCGCTATGGCTACACCTTC

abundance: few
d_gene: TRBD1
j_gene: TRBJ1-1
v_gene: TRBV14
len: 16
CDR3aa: CASSQDSGQGVSEAFF
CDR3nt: TGTGCCAGCAGCCAAGACTCAGGACAGGGGGTCTCCGAAGCTTTCTTT

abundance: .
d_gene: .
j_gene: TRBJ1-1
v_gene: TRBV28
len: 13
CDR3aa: CASSPPRNTEAFF
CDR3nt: TGTGCCAGCAGTCCCCCCCGGAACACTGAAGCTTTCTTT

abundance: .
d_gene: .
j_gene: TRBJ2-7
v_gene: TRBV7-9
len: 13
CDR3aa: CASSTLAANEQYF
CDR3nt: TGTGCCAGCAGCACCCTAGCAGCTAACGAGCAGTACTTC

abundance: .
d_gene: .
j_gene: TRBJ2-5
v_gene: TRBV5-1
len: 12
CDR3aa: CASSSTQETQYF
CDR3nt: TGCGCCAGCAGCTCGACTCAAGAGACCCAGTACTTC

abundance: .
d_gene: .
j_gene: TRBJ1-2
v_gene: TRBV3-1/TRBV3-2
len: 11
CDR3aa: CASSTGRGYTF
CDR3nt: TGTGCCAGCAGCACGGGGCGGGGCTACACCTTC

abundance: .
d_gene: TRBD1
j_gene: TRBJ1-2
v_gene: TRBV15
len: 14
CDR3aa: CATSRGQEGHGYTF
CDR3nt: TGTGCCACCAGCCGAGGACAGGAGGGTCATGGCTACACCTTC

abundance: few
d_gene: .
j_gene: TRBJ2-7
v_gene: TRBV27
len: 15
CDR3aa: CASSSYFGGRNEQYF
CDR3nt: TGTGCCAGCAGTTCCTACTTTGGGGGGCGCAACGAGCAGTACTTC

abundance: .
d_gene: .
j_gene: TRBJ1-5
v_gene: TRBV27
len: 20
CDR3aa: CASSLSASRFDRLRNQPQHF
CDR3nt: TGTGCCAGCAGTTTATCCGCGTCCCGCTTCGACAGGCTGCGCAATCAGCCCCAGCATTTT

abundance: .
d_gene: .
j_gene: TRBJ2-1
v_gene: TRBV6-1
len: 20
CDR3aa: CASSEGFAHVEARSYNEQFF
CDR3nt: TGTGCCAGCAGTGAAGGATTCGCGCACGTAGAGGCCCGCTCCTACAATGAGCAGTTCTTC

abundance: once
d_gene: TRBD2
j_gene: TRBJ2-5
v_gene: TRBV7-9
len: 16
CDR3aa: CASSFPGLANQETQYF
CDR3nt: TGTGCCAGCAGCTTCCCCGGACTAGCGAACCAAGAGACCCAGTACTTC

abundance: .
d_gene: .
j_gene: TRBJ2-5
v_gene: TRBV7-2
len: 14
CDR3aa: CASSLGAFQETQYF
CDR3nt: TGTGCCAGCAGCTTAGGTGCTTTCCAAGAGACCCAGTACTTC

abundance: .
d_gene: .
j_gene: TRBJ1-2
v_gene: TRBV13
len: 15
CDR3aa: CASSSVAWRGDGYTF
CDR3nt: TGTGCCAGCAGCTCTGTGGCGTGGCGAGGCGATGGCTACACCTTC

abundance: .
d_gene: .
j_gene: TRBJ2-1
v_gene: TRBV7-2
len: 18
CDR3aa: CASSLWAWGRRKYNEQFF
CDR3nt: TGTGCCAGCAGCTTATGGGCTTGGGGGAGACGGAAATACAATGAGCAGTTCTTC

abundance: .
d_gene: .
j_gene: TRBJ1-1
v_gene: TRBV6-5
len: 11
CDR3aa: CASTGYTEAFF
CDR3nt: TGTGCCAGCACAGGGTACACTGAAGCTTTCTTT

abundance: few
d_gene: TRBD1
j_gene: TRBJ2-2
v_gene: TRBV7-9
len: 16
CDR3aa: CASSSTTGGANGELFF
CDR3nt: TGTGCCAGCAGTTCAACTACAGGGGGCGCGAACGGGGAGCTGTTTTTT

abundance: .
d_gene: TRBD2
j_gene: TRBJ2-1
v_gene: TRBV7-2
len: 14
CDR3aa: CASSPTSGRNEQFF
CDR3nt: TGTGCCAGCAGCCCTACAAGCGGGAGGAATGAGCAGTTCTTC

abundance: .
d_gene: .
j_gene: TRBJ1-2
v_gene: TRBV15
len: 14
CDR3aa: CATRPPGAVYGYTF
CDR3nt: TGTGCCACCAGGCCCCCTGGGGCCGTCTATGGCTACACCTTC

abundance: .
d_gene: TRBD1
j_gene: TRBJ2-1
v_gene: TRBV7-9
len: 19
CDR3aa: CASSLPQGARPGPYNEQFF
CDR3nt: TGTGCCAGCAGCTTACCACAGGGGGCACGTCCCGGGCCCTACAATGAGCAGTTCTTC

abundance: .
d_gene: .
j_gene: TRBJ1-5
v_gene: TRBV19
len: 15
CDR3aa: CASSIRGTSNQPQHF
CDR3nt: TGTGCCAGTAGTATAAGGGGGACTAGCAATCAGCCCCAGCATTTT

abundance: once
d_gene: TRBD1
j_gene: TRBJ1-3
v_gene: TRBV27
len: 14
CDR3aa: CASSRTGAGNTIYF
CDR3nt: TGTGCCAGCAGTCGTACAGGGGCAGGAAACACCATATATTTT

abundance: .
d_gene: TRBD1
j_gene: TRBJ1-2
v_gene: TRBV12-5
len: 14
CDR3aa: CASGGTGGELGYTF
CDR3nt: TGTGCTAGTGGCGGGACAGGGGGCGAGCTTGGCTACACCTTC

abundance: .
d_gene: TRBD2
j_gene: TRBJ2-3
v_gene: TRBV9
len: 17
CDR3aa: CASSGDYYAGVSHTQYF
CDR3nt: TGTGCCAGCAGCGGGGACTACTACGCGGGAGTATCCCATACGCAGTATTTT

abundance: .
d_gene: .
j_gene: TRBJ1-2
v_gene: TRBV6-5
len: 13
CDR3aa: CASSYKGLDGYTF
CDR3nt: TGTGCCAGCAGTTACAAAGGGTTGGATGGCTACACCTTC

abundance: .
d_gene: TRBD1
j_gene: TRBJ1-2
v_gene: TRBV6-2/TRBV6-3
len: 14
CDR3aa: CASSDGPGQGHYTF
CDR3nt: TGTGCCAGCAGTGATGGACCGGGACAGGGTCACTACACCTTC

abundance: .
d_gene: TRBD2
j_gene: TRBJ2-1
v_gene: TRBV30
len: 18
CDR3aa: CAWSGQRERGGINNEQFF
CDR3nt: TGTGCCTGGAGTGGCCAGCGGGAGAGAGGGGGGATAAACAATGAGCAGTTCTTC

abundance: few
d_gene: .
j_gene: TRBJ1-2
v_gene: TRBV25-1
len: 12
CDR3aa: CASRETNYGYTF
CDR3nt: TGTGCCAGCAGGGAAACCAACTATGGCTACACCTTC

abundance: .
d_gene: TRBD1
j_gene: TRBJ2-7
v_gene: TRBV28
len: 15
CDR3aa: CASSIKDRVSYEQYF
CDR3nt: TGTGCCAGCAGTATAAAGGACAGGGTAAGCTACGAGCAGTACTTC

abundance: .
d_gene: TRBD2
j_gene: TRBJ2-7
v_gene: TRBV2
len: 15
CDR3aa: CASRESSGRASEQYF
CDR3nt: TGTGCCAGCAGGGAAAGTAGCGGGAGGGCCTCCGAGCAGTACTTC

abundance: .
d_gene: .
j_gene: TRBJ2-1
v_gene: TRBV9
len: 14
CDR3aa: CASSVGSTVNEQFF
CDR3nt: TGTGCCAGCAGCGTAGGGTCGACAGTCAATGAGCAGTTCTTC

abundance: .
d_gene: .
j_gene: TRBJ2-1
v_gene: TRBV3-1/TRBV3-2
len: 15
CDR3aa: CASSHVEGVGDEQFF
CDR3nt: TGTGCCAGCAGCCACGTGGAGGGAGTTGGTGATGAGCAGTTCTTC

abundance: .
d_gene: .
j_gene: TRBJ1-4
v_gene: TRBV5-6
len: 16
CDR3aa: CASSYAPDSIFEKLFF
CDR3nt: TGTGCCAGCAGCTATGCCCCGGACAGTATTTTTGAAAAACTGTTTTTT

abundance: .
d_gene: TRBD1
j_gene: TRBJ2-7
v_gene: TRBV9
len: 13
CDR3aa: CASSAKGTGREYF
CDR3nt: TGTGCCAGCAGCGCCAAGGGGACAGGGAGGGAGTACTTC

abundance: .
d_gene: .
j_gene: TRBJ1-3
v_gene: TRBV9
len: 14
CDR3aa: CASTGRNSGNTIYF
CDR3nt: TGTGCCAGCACCGGACGGAACTCTGGAAACACCATATATTTT

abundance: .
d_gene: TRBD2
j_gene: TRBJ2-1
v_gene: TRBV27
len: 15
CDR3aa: CARHLSGSSYNEQFF
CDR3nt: TGTGCCCGCCACCTTAGCGGGAGCTCCTACAATGAGCAGTTCTTC

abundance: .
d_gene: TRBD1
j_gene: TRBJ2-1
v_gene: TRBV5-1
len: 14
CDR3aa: CASRDGQGSNEQFF
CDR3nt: TGCGCCAGCAGGGATGGACAGGGTAGCAATGAGCAGTTCTTC

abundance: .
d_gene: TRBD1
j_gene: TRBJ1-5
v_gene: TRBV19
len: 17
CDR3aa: CASSLTGTGASNQPQHF
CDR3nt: TGTGCCAGTAGTCTAACCGGGACAGGGGCCTCCAATCAGCCCCAGCATTTT

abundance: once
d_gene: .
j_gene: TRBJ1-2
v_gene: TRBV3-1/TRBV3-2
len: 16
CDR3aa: CASSQGHPQANYGYTF
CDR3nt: TGTGCCAGCAGCCAAGGGCATCCACAAGCTAACTATGGCTACACCTTC

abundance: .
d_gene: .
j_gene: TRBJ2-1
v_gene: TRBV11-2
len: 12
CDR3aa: CASSHGGNEQFF
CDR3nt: TGTGCCAGCAGCCACGGGGGAAATGAGCAGTTCTTC

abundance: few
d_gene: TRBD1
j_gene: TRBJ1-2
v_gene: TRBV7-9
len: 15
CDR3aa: CASSSAGQENYGYTF
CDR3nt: TGTGCCAGCAGCTCAGCGGGACAGGAGAACTATGGCTACACCTTC

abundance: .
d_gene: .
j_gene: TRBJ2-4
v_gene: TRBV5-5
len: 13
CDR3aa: CASSLTGQMDQYF
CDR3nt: TGTGCCAGCAGCTTGACTGGTCAAATGGATCAGTACTTC

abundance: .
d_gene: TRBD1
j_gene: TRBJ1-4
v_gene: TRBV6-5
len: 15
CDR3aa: CASRQQGAGNEKLFF
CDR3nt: TGTGCCAGCAGACAACAGGGGGCGGGGAATGAAAAACTGTTTTTT

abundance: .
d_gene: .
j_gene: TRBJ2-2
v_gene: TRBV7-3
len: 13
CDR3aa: CASSRNFGGELFF
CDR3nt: TGTGCCAGCAGCCGTAATTTCGGGGGGGAGCTGTTTTTT

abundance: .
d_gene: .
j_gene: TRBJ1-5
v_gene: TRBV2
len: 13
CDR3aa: CASTVGVDQPQHF
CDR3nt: TGTGCCAGCACGGTGGGGGTAGATCAGCCCCAGCATTTT

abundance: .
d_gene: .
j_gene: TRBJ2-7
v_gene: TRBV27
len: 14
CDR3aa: CASSLNRVVREQYF
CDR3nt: TGTGCCAGCAGTTTAAACAGGGTGGTTCGCGAGCAGTACTTC

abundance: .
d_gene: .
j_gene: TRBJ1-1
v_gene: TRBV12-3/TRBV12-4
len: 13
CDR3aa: CASSLGRTGEAFF
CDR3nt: TGTGCCAGCAGTTTAGGAAGAACGGGTGAAGCTTTCTTT

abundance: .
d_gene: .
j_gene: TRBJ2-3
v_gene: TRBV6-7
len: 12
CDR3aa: CASGQFEDTQYF
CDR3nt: TGTGCCAGTGGACAGTTTGAAGATACGCAGTATTTT

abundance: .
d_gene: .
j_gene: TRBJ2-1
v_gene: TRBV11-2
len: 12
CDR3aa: CASSPLGNEQFF
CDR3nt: TGTGCCAGCAGCCCACTCGGCAATGAGCAGTTCTTC

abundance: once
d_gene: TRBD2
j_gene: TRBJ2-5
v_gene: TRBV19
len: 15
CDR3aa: CASSTSGRRQETQYF
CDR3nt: TGTGCCAGTAGTACTAGCGGGAGGCGCCAAGAGACCCAGTACTTC

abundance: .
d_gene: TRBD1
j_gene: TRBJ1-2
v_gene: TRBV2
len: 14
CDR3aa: CASSEDRVDYGYTF
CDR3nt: TGTGCCAGCAGTGAGGACAGGGTGGACTATGGCTACACCTTC

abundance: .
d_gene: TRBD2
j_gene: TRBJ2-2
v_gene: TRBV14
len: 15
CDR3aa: CASSLRLAGTGELFF
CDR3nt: TGTGCCAGCAGTCTTCGACTAGCGGGAACCGGGGAGCTGTTTTTT

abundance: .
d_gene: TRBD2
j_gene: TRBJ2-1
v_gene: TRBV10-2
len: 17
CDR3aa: CASSTRLAGTSYNEQFF
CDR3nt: TGCGCCAGCAGCACACGACTAGCGGGAACCTCCTACAATGAGCAGTTCTTC